This T cell receptor (beta chain) was sequenced during a study of glioma-infiltrating T cells after dendritic cell vaccination. The CDR3 has 14 amino acids. Germline CDR1 is LNHDA and CDR2 is SQIVND (reference sequence). V shed 4 bases and J shed 3 bases, with 12 bases lying between them. Here immunoSEQ multiplex PCR was the method, and the copy in TCRdb shows in-frame clones only, minus some. The sample contains roughly 82,000 clones, around nine tenths of which appear only once. This sample comprised blood, obtained before dendritic cell vaccination. The V and J genes are TRBV19 and TRBJ1-2, with a tentative D call TRBD1 (5 bases). The receptor's source is a human donor with glioblastoma. The CDR3 bases are TGTGCCAGTAGTACGCGGGGCTTACACTATGGCTACACCTTC. Its translation: CASSTRGLHYGYTF.